Sequencing of this T cell receptor beta chain was carried out in a study of blood T cell repertoires in COVID-19. About the study: Both acute and convalescent COVID-19 samples were obtained from the United States, Italy and Spain. PBMCs, B-cell-depleted T cells, or T cells were the source of the cDNA or gDNA that made up the material.

The repertoire was sequenced with immunoSEQ multiplex PCR; TCRdb's copy has only in-frame clones and lacks some. The repertoire has under 250,000 clones, over 80% of them found once; the top ten carry 2.5% to 3%. The CDR3 loop spans 13 amino acids. The germline V gene has CDR1 DFQATT and CDR2 SNEGSKA (reference sequence). Trimming cost V 3 bases and J 0 bases, with 8 bases left between them. Participants' reported clinical history set cohort assignment. The TCR was taken from a woman aged 25 to 45 with acute COVID-19. The J gene is TRBJ1-1, the V gene TRBV20-1, with D tentatively TRBD1 (5 bases). Sample: PBMCs or T cells enriched from blood (not recorded which). CDR3: CSASVQVNTEAFF. CDR3 coding DNA: TGCAGTGCTAGTGTACAGGTGAACACTGAAGCTTTCTTT.